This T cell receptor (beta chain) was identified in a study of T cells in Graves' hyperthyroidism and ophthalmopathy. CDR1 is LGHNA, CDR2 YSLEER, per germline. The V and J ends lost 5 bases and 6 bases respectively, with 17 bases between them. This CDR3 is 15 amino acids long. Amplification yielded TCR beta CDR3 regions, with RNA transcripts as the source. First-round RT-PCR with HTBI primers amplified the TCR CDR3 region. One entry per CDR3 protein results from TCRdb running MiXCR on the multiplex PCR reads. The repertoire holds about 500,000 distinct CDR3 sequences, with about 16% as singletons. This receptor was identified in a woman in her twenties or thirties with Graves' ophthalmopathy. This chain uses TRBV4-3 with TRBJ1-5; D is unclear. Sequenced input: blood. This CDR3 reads CASSFGSVGVQPQHF. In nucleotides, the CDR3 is TGCGCCAGCAGCTTCGGATCGGTCGGGGTTCAGCCCCAGCATTTT.